This T cell receptor (beta chain) was captured in a study of vaccination and CD4 T cells after COVID-19. Overall study context: Participants were vaccinated with two doses, given as either BNT162b2 or mRNA-1273 vaccine.

Trimming shortened V by 6 bases and J by 8 bases, and 19 bases separated the two germline ends. The CDR3 length is 15 residues. Germline-derived CDR1 and CDR2 are MNHNS and SASEGT. Treatment specified: 10-day PBMC culture with coronavirus spike peptide pools or control peptides (ViraFEST assay). TCR sequencing followed the expansion of antigen-specific T cells with peptide pools in ViraFEST. Study results and caveats: The median count of SARS-CoV-2-reactive clonotypes rose from around 20 to 38, not significantly.

With regard to this clonotype: Its antigen remains unknown.

The assay that was used to sequence DNA from cultured CD4+ T cells was the Oncomine TCR Beta short-read assay. MiXCR, run by TCRdb on the PCR reads, gives a single entry per CDR3 protein. The sample lists approximately 9,700 distinct CDR3 sequences, over 20% occurring once. The origin of this receptor is a human donor who received a COVID-19 vaccine. The chain couples TRBV6-1 to TRBJ2-2; possible D gene TRBD2, 6 bases. The starting material was CD4+ T cells from blood, cultured in vitro, obtained before SARS-CoV-2 vaccination. The CDR3 region is CASRPRSGVGGELFF. The CDR3 nucleotides read TGTGCCAGCAGGCCACGTTCGGGGGTCGGGGGGGAGCTGTTTTTT.